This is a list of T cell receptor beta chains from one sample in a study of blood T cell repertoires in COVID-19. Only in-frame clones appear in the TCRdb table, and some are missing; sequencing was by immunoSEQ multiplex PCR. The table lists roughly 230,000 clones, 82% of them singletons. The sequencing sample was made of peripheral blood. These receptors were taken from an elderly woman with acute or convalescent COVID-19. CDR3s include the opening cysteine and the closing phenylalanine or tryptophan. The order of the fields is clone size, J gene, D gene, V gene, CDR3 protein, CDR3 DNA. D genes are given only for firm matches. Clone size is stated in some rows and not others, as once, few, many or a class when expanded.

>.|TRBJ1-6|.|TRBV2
CASSEESSYNSPLHF
TGTGCCAGCAGTGAGGAGAGCTCCTATAATTCACCCCTCCACTTT
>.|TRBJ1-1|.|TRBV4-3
CASSQESEINTEAFF
TGCGCCAGCAGCCAAGAGTCAGAAATTAACACTGAAGCTTTCTTT
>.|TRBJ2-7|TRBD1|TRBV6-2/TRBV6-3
CASSPTGFEQYF
TGTGCCAGCAGCCCGACAGGGTTCGAGCAGTACTTC
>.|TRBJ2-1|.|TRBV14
CASSQELGSEQFF
TGTGCCAGCAGCCAAGAACTGGGGAGTGAGCAGTTCTTC
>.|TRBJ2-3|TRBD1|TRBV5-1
CASSPGQTVGTDTQYF
TGCGCCAGCAGCCCGGGACAGACCGTTGGCACAGATACGCAGTATTTT
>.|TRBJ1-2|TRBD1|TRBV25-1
CASSAPGTGVGYTF
TGTGCCAGCAGTGCTCCCGGGACAGGGGTCGGCTACACCTTC
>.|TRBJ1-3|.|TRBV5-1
CASSSHGGLSGNTIYF
TGCGCCAGCAGTTCCCATGGGGGACTCTCTGGAAACACCATATATTTT
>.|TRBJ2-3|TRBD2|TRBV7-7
CASSLSGGADTQYF
TGTGCCAGCAGCCTTAGCGGGGGGGCGGATACGCAGTATTTT
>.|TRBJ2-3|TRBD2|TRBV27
CASRGGLARDTQYF
TGTGCCAGCAGGGGGGGACTAGCGAGAGATACGCAGTATTTT
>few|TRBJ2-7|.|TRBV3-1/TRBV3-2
CASSQVPGPYEQYF
TGTGCCAGCAGCCAAGTTCCGGGTCCCTACGAGCAGTACTTC
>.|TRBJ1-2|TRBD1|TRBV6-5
CASSYPGTGGSGYTF
TGTGCCAGCAGTTACCCCGGGACAGGGGGGAGTGGCTACACCTTC
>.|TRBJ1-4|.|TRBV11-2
CASTVQGLNEKLFF
TGTGCCAGCACCGTACAGGGATTGAATGAAAAACTGTTTTTT
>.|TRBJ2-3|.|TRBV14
CASSPSTDTQYF
TGTGCCAGCAGCCCAAGCACAGATACGCAGTATTTT
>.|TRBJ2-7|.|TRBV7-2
CASSHSYEQYF
TGTGCCAGCAGCCACTCCTACGAGCAGTACTTC
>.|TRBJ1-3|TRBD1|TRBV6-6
CASSYSRGRGNTIYF
TGTGCCAGCAGTTACTCAAGGGGGCGGGGAAACACCATATATTTT
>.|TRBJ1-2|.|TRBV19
CASIGRGNDRVGYTF
TGTGCCAGTATCGGGAGAGGGAACGATCGAGTTGGCTACACCTTC
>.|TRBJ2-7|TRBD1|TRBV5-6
CASATGGDYEQYF
TGTGCCAGCGCGACAGGGGGTGACTACGAGCAGTACTTC
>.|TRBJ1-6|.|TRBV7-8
CASSSGQLLLSPLHF
TGTGCCAGCAGCTCTGGACAGCTTCTCCTTTCACCCCTCCACTTT
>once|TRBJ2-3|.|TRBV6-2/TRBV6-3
CASSYQVDTQYF
TGTGCCAGCAGTTACCAGGTGGATACGCAGTATTTT
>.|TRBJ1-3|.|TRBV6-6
CASSADSGSGNTIYF
TGTGCCAGCAGTGCGGACTCGGGATCTGGAAACACCATATATTTT
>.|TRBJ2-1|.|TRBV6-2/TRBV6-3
CASSSERGGLSEQFF
TGTGCCAGCAGTTCAGAGAGGGGGGGCCTATCTGAGCAGTTCTTC
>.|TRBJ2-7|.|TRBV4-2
CASSQDRGGREQYF
TGTGCCAGCAGCCAAGATCGAGGAGGAAGGGAGCAGTACTTC
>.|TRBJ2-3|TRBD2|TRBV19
CASSITSATDTQYF
TGTGCCAGTAGTATCACTAGCGCCACAGATACGCAGTATTTT
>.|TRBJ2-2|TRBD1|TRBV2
CASTALGTGQGGELFF
TGTGCCAGCACCGCCTTAGGGACAGGGCAGGGTGGGGAGCTGTTTTTT
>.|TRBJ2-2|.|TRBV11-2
CASSPNGVSGELFF
TGTGCCAGCAGCCCCAACGGGGTCTCCGGGGAGCTGTTTTTT
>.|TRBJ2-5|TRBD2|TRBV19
CASKGTSGGQETQYF
TGTGCCAGTAAAGGGACTAGCGGGGGGCAGGAGACCCAGTACTTC
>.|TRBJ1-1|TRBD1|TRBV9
CASSSQGGPSTEAFF
TGTGCCAGCAGCTCCCAGGGGGGACCCAGCACTGAAGCTTTCTTT